This TCR beta chain was found in a study of early T cells in non-severe SARS-CoV-2 infection. In the study overall: Sequencing was performed on bulk RNA from unsorted whole blood, leaving chains unpaired.

Whole-study findings and limits: The VDJdb matching leaned toward anti-spike CD8 responses and overlooked private and CD4 specificities.

Of note for this clonotype: Its antigen remains unknown.

The CDR3 is 15 residues long. V lost 2 bases and J lost 3, with 11 bases in between. Germline lookup yields CDR1 SGHAT and CDR2 FQNNGV. Individual cDNA molecules were tagged with unique molecular identifiers, the study reported. MiXCR, run by TCRdb on the 5' RACE reads, gives a single entry per CDR3 protein. Of tens of thousands of distinct CDR3 sequences listed, around 9.3% are singletons. V usage is TRBV11-2 and J usage is TRBJ1-3; D is unresolved. The sequence came from an adult who was a healthcare worker with PCR-confirmed SARS-CoV-2 infection or an uninfected control (not recorded which). Sequencing was done on a sample of whole blood. CDR3 residues: CASSLFTGSGNTIYF. The CDR3 bases are TGTGCCAGCAGCTTATTCACGGGGAGTGGAAACACCATATATTTT.